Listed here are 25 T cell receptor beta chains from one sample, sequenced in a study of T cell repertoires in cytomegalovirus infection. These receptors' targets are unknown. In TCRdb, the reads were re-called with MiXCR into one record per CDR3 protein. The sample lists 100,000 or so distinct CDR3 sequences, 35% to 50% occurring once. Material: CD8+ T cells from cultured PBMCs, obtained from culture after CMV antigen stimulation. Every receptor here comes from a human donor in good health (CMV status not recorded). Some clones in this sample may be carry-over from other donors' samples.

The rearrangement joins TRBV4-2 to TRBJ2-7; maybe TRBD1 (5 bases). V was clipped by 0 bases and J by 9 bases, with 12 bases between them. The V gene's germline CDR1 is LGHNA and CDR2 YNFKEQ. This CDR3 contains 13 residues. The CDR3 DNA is TGTGCCAGCAGCCAAGAGACAGCCTCGGCGCAGTACTTC. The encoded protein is CASSQETASAQYF.

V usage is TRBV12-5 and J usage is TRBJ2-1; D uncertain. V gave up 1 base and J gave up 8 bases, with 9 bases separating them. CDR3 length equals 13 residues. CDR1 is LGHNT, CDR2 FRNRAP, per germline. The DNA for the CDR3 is TGTGCTAGTGGTTTGGCGACAACCTATGAGCAGTTCTTC. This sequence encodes CASGLATTYEQFF.

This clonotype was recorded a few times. The CDR3 DNA is TGTGCCAGCAGCGACGGGACTACCCAAGAGACCCAGTACTTC. This codes for CASSDGTTQETQYF. The rearrangement uses TRBV11-3 and TRBJ2-5, with 7 bases aligning to TRBD2. V shed 5 bases, J shed 1 base, and the junction held 4 bases outside the gene matches. Germline CDR1 reads SGHNT; CDR2 reads YENEEA. The CDR3 runs to 14 residues.

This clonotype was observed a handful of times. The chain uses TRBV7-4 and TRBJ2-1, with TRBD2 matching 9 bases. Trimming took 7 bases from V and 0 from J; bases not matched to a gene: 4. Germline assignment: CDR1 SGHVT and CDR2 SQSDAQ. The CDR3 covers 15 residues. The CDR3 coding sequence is TGTGCCAGCAATAGCGGGGGAAGCTCCTACAATGAGCAGTTCTTC. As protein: CASNSGGSSYNEQFF.

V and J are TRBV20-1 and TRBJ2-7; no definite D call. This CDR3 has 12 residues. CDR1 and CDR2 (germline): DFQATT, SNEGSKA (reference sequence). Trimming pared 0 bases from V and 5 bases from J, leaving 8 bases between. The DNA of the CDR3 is TGCAGTGCTAGAGATCTTGGAAACGAGCAGTACTTC. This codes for CSARDLGNEQYF.

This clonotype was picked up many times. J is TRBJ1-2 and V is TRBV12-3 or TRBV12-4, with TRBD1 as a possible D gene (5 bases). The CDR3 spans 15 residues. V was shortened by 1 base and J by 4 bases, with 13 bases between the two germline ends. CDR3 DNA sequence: TGTGCCAGCAGTTTAGGGCAGGGACTATCCTATGGCTACACCTTC. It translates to CASSLGQGLSYGYTF.

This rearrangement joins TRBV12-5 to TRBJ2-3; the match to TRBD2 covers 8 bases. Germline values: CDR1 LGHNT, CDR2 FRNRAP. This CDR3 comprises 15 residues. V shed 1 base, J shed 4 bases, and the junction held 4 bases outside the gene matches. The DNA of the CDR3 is TGTGCTAGTGGTTTGGCGGGGGGGTACGCAGATACGCAGTATTTT. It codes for CASGLAGGYADTQYF.

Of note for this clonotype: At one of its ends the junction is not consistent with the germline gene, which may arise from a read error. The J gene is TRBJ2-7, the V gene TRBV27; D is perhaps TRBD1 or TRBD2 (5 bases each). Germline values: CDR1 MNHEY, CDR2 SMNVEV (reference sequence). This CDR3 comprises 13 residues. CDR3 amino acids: CASSGGPSCEQYF. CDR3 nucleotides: TGTGCCAGCAGTGGGGGACCGTCCTGCGAGCAGTACTTC.

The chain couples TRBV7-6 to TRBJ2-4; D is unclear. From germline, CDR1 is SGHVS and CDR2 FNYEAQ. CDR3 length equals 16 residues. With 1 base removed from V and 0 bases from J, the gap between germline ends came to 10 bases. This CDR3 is CASSLDAYLAKNIQYF. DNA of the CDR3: TGTGCCAGCAGCTTAGATGCATATCTAGCCAAAAACATTCAGTACTTC.

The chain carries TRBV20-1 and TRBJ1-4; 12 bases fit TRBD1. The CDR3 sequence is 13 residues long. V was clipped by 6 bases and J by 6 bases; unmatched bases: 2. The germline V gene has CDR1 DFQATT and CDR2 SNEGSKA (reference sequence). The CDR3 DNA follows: TGCAGTGCCGGGACAGGGGGCGATGAAAAACTGTTTTTT. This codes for CSAGTGGDEKLFF.

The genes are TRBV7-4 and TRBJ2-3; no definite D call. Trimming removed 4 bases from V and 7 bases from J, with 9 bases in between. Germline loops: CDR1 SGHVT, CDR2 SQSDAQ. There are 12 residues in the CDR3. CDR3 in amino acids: CASSSQEYTQYF. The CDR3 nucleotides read TGTGCCAGCAGCTCCCAGGAATATACGCAGTATTTT.

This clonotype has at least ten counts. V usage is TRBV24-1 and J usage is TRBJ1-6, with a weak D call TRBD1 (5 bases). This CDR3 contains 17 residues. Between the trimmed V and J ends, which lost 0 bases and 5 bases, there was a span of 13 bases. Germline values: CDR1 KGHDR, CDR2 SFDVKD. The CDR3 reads CATSDLPGDFDNSPLHF. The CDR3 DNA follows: TGTGCCACCAGTGATTTGCCTGGGGACTTCGATAATTCACCCCTCCACTTT.

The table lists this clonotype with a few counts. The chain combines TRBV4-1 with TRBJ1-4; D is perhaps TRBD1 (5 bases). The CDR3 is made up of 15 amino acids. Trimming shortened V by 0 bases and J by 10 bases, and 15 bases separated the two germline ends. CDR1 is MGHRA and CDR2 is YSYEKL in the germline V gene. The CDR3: CASSQEGGAPGKLFF. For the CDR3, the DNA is TGCGCCAGCAGCCAAGAAGGAGGGGCCCCCGGAAAACTGTTTTTT.

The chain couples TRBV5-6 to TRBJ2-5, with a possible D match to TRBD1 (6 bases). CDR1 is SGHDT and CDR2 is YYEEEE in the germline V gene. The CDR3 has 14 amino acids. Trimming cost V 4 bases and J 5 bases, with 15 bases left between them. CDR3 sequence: CASSPTTGLETQYF. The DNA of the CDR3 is TGTGCCAGCAGCCCCACTACAGGGTTGGAGACCCAGTACTTC.

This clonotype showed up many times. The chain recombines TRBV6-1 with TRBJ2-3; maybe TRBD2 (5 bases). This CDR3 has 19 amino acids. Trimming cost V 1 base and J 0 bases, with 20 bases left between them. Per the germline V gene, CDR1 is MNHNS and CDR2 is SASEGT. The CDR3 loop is CASSEEGAGTTPSTDTQYF. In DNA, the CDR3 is TGTGCCAGCAGTGAAGAGGGAGCAGGTACTACACCTAGCACAGATACGCAGTATTTT.

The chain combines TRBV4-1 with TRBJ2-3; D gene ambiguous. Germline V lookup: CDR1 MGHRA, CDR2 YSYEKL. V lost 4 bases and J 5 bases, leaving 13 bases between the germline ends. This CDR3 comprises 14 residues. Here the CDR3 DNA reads TGCGCCAGCAGCCTCCCGATGGGTTTAGATACGCAGTATTTT. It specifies CASSLPMGLDTQYF.

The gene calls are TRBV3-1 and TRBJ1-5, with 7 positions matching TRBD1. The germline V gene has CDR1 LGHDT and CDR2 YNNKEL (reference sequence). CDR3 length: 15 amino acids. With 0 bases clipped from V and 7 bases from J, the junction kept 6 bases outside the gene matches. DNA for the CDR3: TGTGCCAGCAGCCAAGACAACAGGGGAATACAGCCCCAGCATTTT. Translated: CASSQDNRGIQPQHF. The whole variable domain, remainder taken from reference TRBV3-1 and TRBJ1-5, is DTAVSQTPKYLVTQMGNDKSIKCEQNLGHDTMYWYKQDSKKFLKIMFSYNNKELIINETVPNRFSPKSPDKAHLNLHINSLELGDSAVYFCASSQDNRGIQPQHFGDGTRLSIL.

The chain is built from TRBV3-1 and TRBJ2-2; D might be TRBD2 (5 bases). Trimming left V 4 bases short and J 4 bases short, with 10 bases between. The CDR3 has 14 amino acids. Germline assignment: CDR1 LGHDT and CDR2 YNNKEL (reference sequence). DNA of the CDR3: TGTGCCAGCAGCCCAACGGGGTTCACCGGGGAGCTGTTTTTT. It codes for CASSPTGFTGELFF.

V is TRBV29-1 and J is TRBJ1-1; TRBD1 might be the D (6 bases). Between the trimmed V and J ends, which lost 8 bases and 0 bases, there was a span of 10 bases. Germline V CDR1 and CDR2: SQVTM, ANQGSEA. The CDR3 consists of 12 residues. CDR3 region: CSTDRMNTEAFF. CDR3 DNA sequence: TGCAGCACGGACAGAATGAACACTGAAGCTTTCTTT. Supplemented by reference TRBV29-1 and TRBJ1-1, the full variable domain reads SAVISQKPSRDICQRGTSLTIQCQVDSQVTMMFWYRQQPGQSLTLIATANQGSEATYESGFVIDKFPISRPNLTFSTLTVSNMSPEDSSIYLCSTDRMNTEAFFGQGTRLTVV.

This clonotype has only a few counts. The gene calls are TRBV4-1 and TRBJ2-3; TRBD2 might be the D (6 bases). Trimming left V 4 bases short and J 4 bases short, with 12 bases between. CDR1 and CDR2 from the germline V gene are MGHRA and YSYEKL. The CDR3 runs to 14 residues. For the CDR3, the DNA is TGCGCCAGCAGCCTCTACCCGGGGGCAGATACGCAGTATTTT. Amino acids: CASSLYPGADTQYF.

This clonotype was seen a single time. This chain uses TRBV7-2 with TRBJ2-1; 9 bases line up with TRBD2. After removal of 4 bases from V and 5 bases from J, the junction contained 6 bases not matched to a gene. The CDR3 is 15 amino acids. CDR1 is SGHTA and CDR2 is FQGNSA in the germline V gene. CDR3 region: CASSSGASGDNEQFF. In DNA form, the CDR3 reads TGTGCCAGCAGCTCGGGGGCTAGCGGGGACAATGAGCAGTTCTTC. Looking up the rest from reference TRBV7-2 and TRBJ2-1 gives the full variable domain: GAGVSQSPSNKVTEKGKDVELRCDPISGHTALYWYRQSLGQGLEFLIYFQGNSAPDKSGLPSDRFSAERTGGSVSTLTIQRTQQEDSAVYLCASSSGASGDNEQFFGPGTRLTVL.

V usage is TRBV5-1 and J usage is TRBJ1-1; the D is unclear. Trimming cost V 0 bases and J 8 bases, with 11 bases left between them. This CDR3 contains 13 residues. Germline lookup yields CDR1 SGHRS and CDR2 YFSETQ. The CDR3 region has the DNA TGCGCCAGCAGCTTGGTGTCAGGACTAGAAGCTTTCTTT. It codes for CASSLVSGLEAFF.

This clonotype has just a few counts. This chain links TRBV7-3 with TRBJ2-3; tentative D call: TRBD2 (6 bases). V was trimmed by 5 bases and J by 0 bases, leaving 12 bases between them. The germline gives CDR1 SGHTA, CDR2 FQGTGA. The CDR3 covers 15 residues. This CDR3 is CASSTGVTSTDTQYF. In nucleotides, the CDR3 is TGTGCCAGCAGCACGGGAGTTACTAGCACAGATACGCAGTATTTT.

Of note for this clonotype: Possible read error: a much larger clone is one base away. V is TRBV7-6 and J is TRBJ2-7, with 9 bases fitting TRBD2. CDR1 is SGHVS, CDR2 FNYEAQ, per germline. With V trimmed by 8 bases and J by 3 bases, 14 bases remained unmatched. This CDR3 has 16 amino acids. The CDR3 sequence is CASLAYPGGGVYEQYF. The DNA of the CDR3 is TGTGCCAGCCTAGCCTACCCTGGCGGGGGGGTCTACGAGCAGTACTTC.

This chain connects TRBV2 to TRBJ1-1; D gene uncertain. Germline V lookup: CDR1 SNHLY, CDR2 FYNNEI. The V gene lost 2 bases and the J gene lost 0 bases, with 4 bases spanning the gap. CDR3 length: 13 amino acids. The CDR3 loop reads CASSEYLNTEAFF. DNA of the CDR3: TGTGCCAGCAGTGAATACCTGAACACTGAAGCTTTCTTT. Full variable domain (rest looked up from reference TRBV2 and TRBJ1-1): EPEVTQTPSHQVTQMGQEVILRCVPISNHLYFYWYRQILGQKVEFLVSFYNNEISEKSEIFDDQFSVERPDGSNFTLKIRSTKLEDSAMYFCASSEYLNTEAFFGQGTRLTVV.